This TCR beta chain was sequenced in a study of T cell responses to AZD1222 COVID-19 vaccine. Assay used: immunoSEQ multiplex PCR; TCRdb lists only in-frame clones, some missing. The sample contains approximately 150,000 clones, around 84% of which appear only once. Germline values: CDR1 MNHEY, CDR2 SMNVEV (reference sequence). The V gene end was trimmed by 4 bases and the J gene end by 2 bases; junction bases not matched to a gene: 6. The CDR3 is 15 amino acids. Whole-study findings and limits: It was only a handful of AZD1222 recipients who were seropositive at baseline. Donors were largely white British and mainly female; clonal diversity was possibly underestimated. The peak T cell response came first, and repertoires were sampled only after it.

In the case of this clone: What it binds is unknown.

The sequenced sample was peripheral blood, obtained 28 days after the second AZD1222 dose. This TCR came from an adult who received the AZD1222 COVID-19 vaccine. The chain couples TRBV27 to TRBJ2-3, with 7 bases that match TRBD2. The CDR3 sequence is CASSSASGFTDTQYF. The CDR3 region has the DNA TGTGCCAGCAGTTCGGCTAGCGGATTCACAGATACGCAGTATTTT.